Only one count was recorded for the clone carrying this T cell receptor (beta chain). The data were taken from a study of shared clonotypes between healthy human individuals. Whole-study context: Each donor's CD4 naive and CD4 memory cells filled three plates apiece, CD8 naive two, and CD8 memory one.

The repertoire was sequenced with immunoSEQ multiplex PCR; TCRdb's copy has only in-frame clones and lacks some. The repertoire includes 2 million to 2.5 million clones, 80% to 95% of them detected once, and around 0.4% sits in the top ten. CDR1 and CDR2 from the germline V gene are KGHSH and LQKENI. The CDR3 sequence is 15 residues long. The V and J ends lost 3 bases and 0 bases respectively, with 11 bases between them. Material for sequencing was naive CD4+ T cells from PBMCs. The subset here: CD45RA+ positively selected. This rearrangement joins TRBV18 to TRBJ1-1; D possibly corresponds to TRBD1 (5 bases). The receptor was derived from a man aged 18 to 29 in good health. Some clones in this sample may be carry-over from other donors' samples. CDR3 DNA: TGTGCCAGCTCACCTTGGGGGGGGGTGAACACTGAAGCTTTCTTT. Encoded protein: CASSPWGGVNTEAFF.